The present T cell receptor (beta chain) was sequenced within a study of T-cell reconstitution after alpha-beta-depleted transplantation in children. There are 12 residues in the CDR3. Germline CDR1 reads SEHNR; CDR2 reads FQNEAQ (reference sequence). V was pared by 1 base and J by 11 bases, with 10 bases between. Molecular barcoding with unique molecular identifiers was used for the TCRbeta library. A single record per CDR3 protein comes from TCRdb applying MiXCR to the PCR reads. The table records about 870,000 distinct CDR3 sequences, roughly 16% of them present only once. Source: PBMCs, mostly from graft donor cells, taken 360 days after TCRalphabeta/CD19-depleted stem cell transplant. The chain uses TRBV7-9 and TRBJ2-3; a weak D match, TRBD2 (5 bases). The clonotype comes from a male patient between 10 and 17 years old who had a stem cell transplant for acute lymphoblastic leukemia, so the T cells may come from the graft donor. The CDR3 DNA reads TGTGCCAGCAGCTTAGAACTAGAAGGGCAGTATTTT. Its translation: CASSLELEGQYF.